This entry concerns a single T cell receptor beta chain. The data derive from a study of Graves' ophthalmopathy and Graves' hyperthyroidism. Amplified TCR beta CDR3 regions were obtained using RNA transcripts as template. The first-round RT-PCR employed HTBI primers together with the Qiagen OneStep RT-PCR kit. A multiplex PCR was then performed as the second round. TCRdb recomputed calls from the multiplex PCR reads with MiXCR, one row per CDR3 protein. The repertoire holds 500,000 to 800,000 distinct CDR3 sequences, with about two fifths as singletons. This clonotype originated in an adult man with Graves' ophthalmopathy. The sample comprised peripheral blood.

This chain's CDR3 is CASSSQGAPNEKLFF. CDR3 in DNA: TGTGCCAGCAGCTCCCAGGGGGCTCCTAATGAAAAACTGTTTTTT. The rearrangement uses TRBV9 and TRBJ1-4; 8 bases match TRBD1. The CDR3 sequence is 15 residues long. Per germline, CDR1 SGDLS and CDR2 YYNGEE. V lost 4 bases and J lost 3; bases outside the gene matches: 5.